One sample yielded the 27 T cell receptor beta chains listed below, sequenced in a study of T cell responses to AZD1222 COVID-19 vaccine (dated by TCRdb to the early 2020s). Libraries were constructed by the immunoSEQ multiplex PCR assay. Entries here come from immuneACCESS through TCRdb and include only in-frame sequences with V and J called. Some clones fail to appear in such tables; in the studies checked, an unresolved V gene covers under half of the shortfall, and the cause of the remainder is unknown. This sample holds roughly 180,000 clones; over 90% were observed only once. Approximately 1.9% of the sample is taken by the ten largest. The time point label of this sample denotes: about 28 days (+/-7) after the second vaccine dose. The starting material was peripheral blood, obtained 28 days after the second AZD1222 dose. The receptors come from an adult who received the AZD1222 COVID-19 vaccine.

The chain joins TRBV21-1 to TRBJ2-6; TRBD2 was called by the table and not checked on the DNA. TRBV21-1 is a documented pseudogene. The CDR3 spans 18 residues. This chain's CDR3 is CASSKGGPGGSGANVLTF. The CDR3 DNA follows: TGTGCCAGCAGCAAAGGCGGTCCGGGGGGGTCTGGGGCCAACGTCCTGACTTTC.

The CDR3 DNA reads TGTGCCAGCAGCCAAGTGACTAGTAATGAAAAACTGTTTTTT. The encoded protein is CASSQVTSNEKLFF. The chain has TRBV3-1 (or the pseudogene TRBV3-2) and TRBJ1-4; no firm D call. This CDR3 is 14 amino acids long. V lost 1 base and J lost 4, with 7 bases in between. Germline V gene sequence: CDR1 LGHDT, CDR2 YNNKEL (reference sequence).

This chain joins TRBV4-3 and TRBJ1-4; unclear D gene. Germline V lookup: CDR1 LGHNA, CDR2 YSLEER. The CDR3 is 14 amino acids. The germline V and J ends were trimmed by 1 base and 6 bases, with 9 bases remaining between them. CDR3 DNA: TGCGCCAGCAGCCAAGGGGTAATTTATGAAAAACTGTTTTTT. Its protein is CASSQGVIYEKLFF.

J is TRBJ1-3 and V is TRBV12-3 or TRBV12-4, with unresolved D. Deletions cut 2 bases from V and 10 bases from J, with 9 bases between. This CDR3 spans 12 amino acids. CDR3 residues: CASSLSLGTIYF. CDR3 in DNA: TGTGCCAGCAGTTTAAGTCTGGGAACCATATATTTT.

This clone has a handful of counts. The chain recombines TRBV6-4 with TRBJ2-3; 10 bases align to TRBD2. Germline V lookup: CDR1 MRHNA, CDR2 SNTAGT. The CDR3 is 16 residues long. The junction had 6 bases not matched to a gene; V was cut back by 4 bases and J by 2 bases. Here the CDR3 reads CASSARAGGNTDTQYF. CDR3 nucleotides: TGTGCCAGCAGTGCGAGAGCGGGAGGGAACACAGATACGCAGTATTTT.

The chain combines TRBV6-2 or TRBV6-3 with TRBJ2-3; no definite D call. This CDR3 region has 15 residues. In germline, CDR1 is MNHEY, CDR2 SVGEGT. With 0 bases removed from V and 6 bases from J, the gap between germline ends came to 13 bases. The CDR3 DNA reads as TGTGCCAGCAGTTACTCGCTATTTGGGCGGGATACGCAGTATTTT. It yields the protein CASSYSLFGRDTQYF.

V and J are TRBV7-9 and TRBJ2-1; 8 bases are shared with TRBD1. The CDR3 totals 15 residues. Trimming removed 3 bases from V and 5 bases from J; junction bases left unmatched: 6. Germline lookup yields CDR1 SEHNR and CDR2 FQNEAQ (reference sequence). The CDR3 nucleotides are TGTGCCAGCAGCTTCGGGCAGGGGGCGGACAATGAGCAGTTCTTC. Translation: CASSFGQGADNEQFF.

This chain uses TRBV18 with TRBJ2-7; 7 bases map to TRBD1. This CDR3 region has 15 residues. Trimming removed 2 bases from V and 5 bases from J; junction bases left unmatched: 9. CDR1 and CDR2 from the germline V gene are KGHSH and LQKENI. CDR3 sequence (DNA): TGTGCCAGCTCACCATCGAGTCACAGGGGCGACGAGCAGTACTTC. Translating it yields CASSPSSHRGDEQYF. Full variable domain (rest looked up from reference TRBV18 and TRBJ2-7): NAGVMQNPRHLVRRRGQEARLRCSPMKGHSHVYWYRQLPEEGLKFMVYLQKENIIDESGMPKERFSAEFPKEGPSILRIQQVVRGDSAAYFCASSPSSHRGDEQYFGPGTRLTVT.

V and J are TRBV3-1 (or the pseudogene TRBV3-2) and TRBJ2-2, with 9 bases identical to TRBD2. The CDR3 spans 17 residues. Germline trimming cut 0 bases from V and 3 bases from J; bases unmatched to any gene: 5. Germline values: CDR1 LGHDT, CDR2 YNNKEL (reference sequence). The CDR3: CASSQEQRTSDTGELFF. CDR3 DNA: TGTGCCAGCAGCCAAGAACAAAGGACTAGCGACACCGGGGAGCTGTTTTTT.

The rearrangement joins TRBV5-6 to TRBJ2-1; 12 positions agree with TRBD2. CDR1 and CDR2 (germline): SGHDT, YYEEEE. The length of the CDR3 is 17 residues. The junction had 9 bases not matched to a gene; V was cut back by 4 bases and J by 4 bases. The CDR3 region is CASSDFNLAGGYNEQFF. CDR3 DNA sequence: TGTGCCAGCAGCGACTTTAACCTAGCGGGGGGGTACAATGAGCAGTTCTTC.

The chain employs TRBV12-3 or TRBV12-4 and TRBJ2-7, with D possibly TRBD2 on 6 matching bases. Trimming stripped 8 bases from V and 2 bases from J, with 13 bases between. This CDR3 contains 13 residues. The CDR3 spells CASAGTGTYEQYF. The CDR3 nucleotides are TGTGCCAGCGCCGGGACTGGAACCTACGAGCAGTACTTC.

V usage is TRBV4-2 and J usage is TRBJ1-4; TRBD1 matches at 9 bases. J gave up 8 bases and V 0 bases, and 4 bases lay outside the gene matches. The CDR3 is made up of 15 amino acids. Germline V CDR1 and CDR2: LGHNA, YNFKEQ. CDR3 nucleotide sequence: TGTGCCAGCAGCCAAGATGGGGACAGGGTGGAAAAACTGTTTTTT. Translated: CASSQDGDRVEKLFF.

This chain connects TRBV6-5 to TRBJ1-2; D gene unclear. Germline assignment: CDR1 MNHEY and CDR2 SVGAGI. The CDR3 sequence is 14 residues long. V lost 0 bases to trimming and J lost 2 bases, with 7 bases between them. The CDR3 protein is CASSYSTANYGYTF. CDR3 nucleotides: TGTGCCAGCAGTTACTCCACAGCGAACTATGGCTACACCTTC.

V and J are TRBV2 and TRBJ1-1; TRBD1 aligns across 9 bases. The junction had 20 bases not matched to a gene; V was cut back by 7 bases and J by 5 bases. Germline V gene data show CDR1 as SNHLY and CDR2 as FYNNEI. The CDR3 loop spans 18 amino acids. CDR3 loop: CASTGTGKTTLVGTEAFF. CDR3 nucleotide sequence: TGTGCCAGCACCGGGACAGGGAAAACTACTCTCGTTGGGACTGAAGCTTTCTTT.

The chain uses TRBV30 and TRBJ1-2, with D tentatively TRBD1 (6 bases). Germline V CDR1 and CDR2: GTSNPN, SVGIG (reference sequence). V lost 4 bases and J lost 4, with 16 bases in between. The CDR3 covers 14 residues. CDR3 sequence: CAWKGLGGSYGYTF. The DNA for the CDR3 is TGTGCCTGGAAGGGTTTAGGGGGTTCCTATGGCTACACCTTC.

This clone was found many times. V gene TRBV2 combines with J gene TRBJ2-3; 11 bases are shared with TRBD2. The CDR3 contains 16 residues. The germline V gene has CDR1 SNHLY and CDR2 FYNNEI. The V and J ends lost 8 bases and 0 bases, in that order; junction bases with no gene match: 7. In DNA, the CDR3 is TGTGCCAGCGGGGTAGCGGGAGGGACTAGCACAGATACGCAGTATTTT. Protein product: CASGVAGGTSTDTQYF.

The chain carries TRBV5-4 and TRBJ2-2; D call uncertain. Germline V gene sequence: CDR1 SGHNT, CDR2 YYREEE (reference sequence). The CDR3 sequence is 14 residues long. Trimming removed 2 bases from V and 6 bases from J, with 11 bases in between. In nucleotides, the CDR3 is TGTGCCAGCAGCTTCATGGGTTCTCCCGGGGAGCTGTTTTTT. Translation: CASSFMGSPGELFF.

This chain uses TRBV4-1 with TRBJ2-2; D possibly matches TRBD1 or TRBD2 (5 bases each). Germline-derived CDR1 and CDR2 are MGHRA and YSYEKL. V lost 7 bases and J 3 bases, leaving 15 bases between the germline ends. The CDR3 has 15 amino acids. The CDR3 here is CASNHGGSDTGELFF. Here the CDR3 DNA reads TGCGCCAGCAATCATGGGGGAAGTGACACCGGGGAGCTGTTTTTT.

There are a few counts of this clone. V gene TRBV12-3 or TRBV12-4 combines with J gene TRBJ1-1; maybe TRBD1 (6 bases). Trimming removed 7 bases at V and 9 bases at J, with 18 bases between. The CDR3 runs 13 residues. CDR3 loop: CASTFLLGGQAFF. The CDR3 bases are TGTGCCAGCACGTTCCTCTTAGGGGGGCAAGCTTTCTTT.

The chain combines TRBV12-3 or TRBV12-4 with TRBJ2-7; 7 nucleotides match TRBD1. J was trimmed by 5 bases and V by 6 bases; bases with no gene match: 4. The CDR3 extends over 12 amino acids. CDR3 in amino acids: CASSQTGHEQYF. The CDR3 DNA sequence: TGTGCCAGCAGCCAGACAGGGCACGAGCAGTACTTC.

The chain links TRBV10-1 to TRBJ1-3, with TRBD1 identical over 10 bases. CDR1 WNHNN and CDR2 SYGVQD come from the germline V gene (reference sequence). Germline trimming cut 4 bases from V and 0 bases from J; bases unmatched to any gene: 15. This CDR3 spans 20 amino acids. The CDR3 protein is CASSGNAGTGDLTSGNTIYF. The CDR3 nucleotides read TGCGCCAGCAGTGGGAACGCCGGGACAGGGGACCTCACCTCTGGAAACACCATATATTTT.

V usage is TRBV7-9 and J usage is TRBJ1-1; D is perhaps TRBD1 (6 bases). The germline V and J ends were trimmed by 5 bases and 3 bases, with 13 bases remaining between them. CDR1 is SEHNR, CDR2 FQNEAQ, per germline (reference sequence). The length of the CDR3 is 14 residues. The CDR3 spells CASSPGRGDTEAFF. CDR3 bases: TGTGCCAGCAGCCCCGGGAGGGGGGACACTGAAGCTTTCTTT.

This clone was counted only a few times. The genes are TRBV19 and TRBJ2-7, with D unclear. This CDR3 region has 13 residues. Between the trimmed V and J ends, which lost 3 bases and 9 bases, there was a span of 15 bases. Germline V gene sequence: CDR1 LNHDA, CDR2 SQIVND (reference sequence). DNA for the CDR3: TGTGCCAGTAGTATCGGCCAGGCCTCGGGGCAGTACTTC. This gives the protein CASSIGQASGQYF.

This clone was observed a few times. The chain carries TRBV6-4 and TRBJ1-2, with unresolved D. Germline V gene data show CDR1 as MRHNA and CDR2 as SNTAGT. The CDR3 runs 13 residues. The V end lost 2 bases, the J end lost 1 base, and 5 bases lay between the germline ends. The CDR3 reads CASSDGVNYGYTF. As DNA, the CDR3 is TGTGCCAGCAGTGACGGGGTTAACTATGGCTACACCTTC.

With regard to this clone: Different DNA sequences within this sample yield the same CDR3. This chain joins TRBV18 and TRBJ1-3; 11 bases are a match to TRBD1. Germline CDR1 and CDR2: KGHSH and LQKENI. The CDR3 extends over 16 amino acids. Trimming at V came to 4 bases and at J to 2 bases, leaving 4 bases not matched to a gene. The CDR3 region is CASSRGQGATGNTIYF. Here the CDR3 DNA reads TGTGCCAGCTCACGTGGACAGGGGGCGACTGGAAACACCATATATTTT.

This sequence joins TRBV5-1 and TRBJ1-3; no clear D. From germline, CDR1 is SGHRS and CDR2 YFSETQ. CDR3 length equals 16 residues. Between the trimmed V and J ends, which lost 0 bases and 0 bases, there was a span of 10 bases. The DNA of the CDR3 is TGCGCCAGCAGCTTGGCGGGTAGCCTCTCTGGAAACACCATATATTTT. Translating it yields CASSLAGSLSGNTIYF.

The V call is TRBV19, the J call TRBJ1-2, with D perhaps TRBD1 (6 bases). Germline values: CDR1 LNHDA, CDR2 SQIVND (reference sequence). Trimming left V 1 base short and J 5 bases short, with 11 bases between. CDR3 length: 14 amino acids. This chain's CDR3 is CASSIGAGEYGYTF. As DNA, the CDR3 is TGTGCCAGTAGTATAGGGGCAGGGGAGTATGGCTACACCTTC. The whole variable domain, remainder taken from reference TRBV19 and TRBJ1-2, is DGGITQSPKYLFRKEGQNVTLSCEQNLNHDAMYWYRQDPGQGLRLIYYSQIVNDFQKGDIAEGYSVSREKKESFPLTVTSAQKNPTAFYLCASSIGAGEYGYTFGSGTRLTVV.